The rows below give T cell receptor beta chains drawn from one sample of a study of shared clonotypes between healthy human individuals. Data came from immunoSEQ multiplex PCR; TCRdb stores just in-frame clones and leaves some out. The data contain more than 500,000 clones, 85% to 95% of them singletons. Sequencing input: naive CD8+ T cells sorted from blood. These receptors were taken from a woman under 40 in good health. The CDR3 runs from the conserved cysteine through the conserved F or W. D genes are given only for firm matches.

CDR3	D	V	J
CASSILREQRGDTEAFF	NA	TRBV19	TRBJ1-1
CASSGRDSGTGELFF	TRBD1	TRBV7-9	TRBJ2-2
CASSQADRPGETQYF	NA	TRBV4-1	TRBJ2-5
CASSPFRGESEAFF	NA	TRBV16	TRBJ1-1
CASSQTEAAYEQYF	NA	TRBV4-1	NA
CASSQDWTGELFF	NA	TRBV14	TRBJ2-2
CASSQDSGTFYEQYF	NA	TRBV4-1	TRBJ2-7
CASSVAGGSYNEQFF	TRBD2	TRBV9	TRBJ2-1
CASSDYGNTIYF	NA	TRBV25-1	TRBJ1-3
CASSQPGLATDEQFF	TRBD2	TRBV14	TRBJ2-1
CASSGAVVYEQYF	NA	TRBV9	TRBJ2-7
CASNKRTGTGNTIYF	TRBD1	TRBV13	TRBJ1-3
CASSEDSAQYF	NA	TRBV28	TRBJ2-3
CASSEYRGPVQPQHF	TRBD1	TRBV4-1	TRBJ1-5
CASSHAGQPRHTQYF	NA	TRBV14	TRBJ2-3
CASTREISYNEQFF	TRBD2	TRBV4-1	TRBJ2-1
CASSLHWGTEAFF	NA	TRBV11-3	TRBJ1-1
CASSLYPGGTEAFF	NA	TRBV27	TRBJ1-1
CATSQDRANTGELFF	TRBD1	TRBV15	TRBJ2-2
CATSWAGPTYEQYF	NA	TRBV15	NA
CACREGGLLTGELFF	NA	TRBV30	TRBJ2-2
CAISVGQNNEQFF	NA	TRBV10-3	TRBJ2-1
CASISMNTEAFF	NA	TRBV19	TRBJ1-1
CASSSGQNPYEQYF	NA	TRBV2	TRBJ2-7
CASSPTSGRGNEQFF	TRBD2	TRBV7-9	TRBJ2-1
CASSKMGQGYYEQYF	TRBD1	TRBV19	TRBJ2-7
CASTHDRGSYNEQFF	TRBD1	TRBV13	TRBJ2-1
CASSHLPGQGSGEQFF	TRBD1	TRBV4-1	TRBJ2-1
CASTGVLYNEQFF	NA	TRBV28	TRBJ2-1
CASSLFEAPYYEQYF	NA	TRBV11-2	TRBJ2-7
CASSEETGIHEQYF	TRBD1	TRBV2	TRBJ2-7